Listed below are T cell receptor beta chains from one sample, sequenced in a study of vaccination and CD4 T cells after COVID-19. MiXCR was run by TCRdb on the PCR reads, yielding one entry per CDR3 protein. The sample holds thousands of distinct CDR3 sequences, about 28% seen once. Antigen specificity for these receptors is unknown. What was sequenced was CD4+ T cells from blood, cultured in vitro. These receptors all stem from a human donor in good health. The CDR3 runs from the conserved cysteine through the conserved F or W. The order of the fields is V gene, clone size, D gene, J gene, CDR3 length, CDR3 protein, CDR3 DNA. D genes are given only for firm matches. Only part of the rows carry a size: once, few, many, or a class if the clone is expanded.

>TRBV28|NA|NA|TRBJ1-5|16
CASSLTGRPLNQPQHF
TGTGCCAGCAGTTTGACCGGGCGGCCACTTAATCAGCCCCAGCATTTT
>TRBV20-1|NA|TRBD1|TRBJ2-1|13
CSTTGASWNEQFF
TGCAGTACGACAGGGGCCTCTTGGAATGAGCAGTTCTTC
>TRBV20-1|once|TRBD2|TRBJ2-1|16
CSARVGTSPNYNEQFF
TGCAGTGCTAGAGTTGGGACTAGCCCCAATTACAATGAGCAGTTCTTC
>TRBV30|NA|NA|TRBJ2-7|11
CARAEGDEQYF
TGTGCCCGGGCGGAGGGGGACGAGCAGTACTTC
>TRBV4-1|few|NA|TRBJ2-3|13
CASSWGHDNTQYF
TGCGCCAGCAGCTGGGGACACGACAATACGCAGTATTTT
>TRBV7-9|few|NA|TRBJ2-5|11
CASSSVETQYF
TGTGCCAGCAGCTCGGTAGAGACCCAGTACTTC
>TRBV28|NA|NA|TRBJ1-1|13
CASSLRTNTEAFF
TGTGCCAGCAGTTTAAGAACAAACACTGAAGCTTTCTTT
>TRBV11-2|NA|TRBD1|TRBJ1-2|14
CASSLGAQGAGYTF
TGTGCCAGCAGCTTGGGGGCCCAGGGGGCAGGCTACACCTTC
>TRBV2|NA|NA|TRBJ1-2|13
CASSARLEYGYTF
TGTGCCAGCAGTGCTCGTTTGGAATATGGCTACACCTTC
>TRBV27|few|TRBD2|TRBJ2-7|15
CASSPLAAGENEQYF
TGTGCCAGCAGTCCACTAGCGGCGGGGGAAAACGAGCAGTACTTC
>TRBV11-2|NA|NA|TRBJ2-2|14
CASSLGRNTGELFF
TGTGCCAGCAGCTTGGGACGTAACACCGGGGAGCTGTTTTTT
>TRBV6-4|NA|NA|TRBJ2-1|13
CASSDGTYNEQFF
TGTGCCAGCAGTGACGGGACATACAATGAGCAGTTCTTC
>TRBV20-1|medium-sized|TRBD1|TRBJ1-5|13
CSARTQGDQPQHF
TGCAGTGCTAGGACACAGGGGGATCAGCCCCAGCATTTT
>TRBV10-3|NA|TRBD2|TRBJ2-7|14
CAIRGSGSSYEQYF
TGTGCCATCAGGGGTAGCGGGAGTTCTTACGAGCAGTACTTC
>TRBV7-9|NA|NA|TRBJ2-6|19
CASSLGFLAIPSGANVLTF
TGTGCCAGCAGCTTAGGATTCCTAGCTATCCCCTCTGGGGCCAACGTCCTGACTTTC
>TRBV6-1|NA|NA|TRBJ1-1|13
CASSEIGETEAFF
TGTGCCAGCAGTGAGATTGGGGAGACTGAAGCTTTCTTT
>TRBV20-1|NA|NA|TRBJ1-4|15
CSASPGLGSNEKLFF
TGCAGTGCTAGCCCGGGGCTAGGGAGTAATGAAAAACTGTTTTTT
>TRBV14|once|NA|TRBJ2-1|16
CASSHSPLWTYNEQFF
TGTGCCAGCAGCCACTCTCCTTTATGGACCTACAATGAGCAGTTCTTC
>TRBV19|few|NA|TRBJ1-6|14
CASSILAANSPLHF
TGTGCCAGTAGTATATTGGCAGCCAATTCACCCCTCCACTTT
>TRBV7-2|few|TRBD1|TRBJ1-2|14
CASSRSTGNYGYTF
TGTGCCAGCAGCCGATCGACAGGGAACTATGGCTACACCTTC
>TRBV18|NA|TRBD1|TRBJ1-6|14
CASSFGQGSSPLHF
TGTGCCAGCTCATTTGGACAGGGGAGTTCACCCCTCCACTTT
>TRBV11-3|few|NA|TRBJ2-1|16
CASSWTGTGSSNEQFF
TGTGCCAGCAGCTGGACCGGGACTGGAAGTAGTAATGAGCAGTTCTTC
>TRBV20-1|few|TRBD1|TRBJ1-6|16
CSATTLLGQINSPLHF
TGCAGTGCTACAACGCTCTTGGGACAGATTAATTCACCCCTCCACTTT
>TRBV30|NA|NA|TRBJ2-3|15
CAWSGGHLLADTQYF
TGTGCCTGGAGTGGGGGACACCTCCTTGCAGATACGCAGTATTTT
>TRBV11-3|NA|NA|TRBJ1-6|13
CASSLELNSPLHF
TGTGCCAGCAGCTTAGAGTTAAATTCACCCCTCCACTTT
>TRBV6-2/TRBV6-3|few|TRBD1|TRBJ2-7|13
CASRRTGRYEQYF
TGTGCCAGCAGACGGACAGGGCGCTACGAGCAGTACTTC
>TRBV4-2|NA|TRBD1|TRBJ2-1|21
CASSPNIPGTGVLVTYNEQFF
TGTGCCAGCAGCCCGAACATACCCGGGACAGGGGTACTAGTAACCTACAATGAGCAGTTCTTC
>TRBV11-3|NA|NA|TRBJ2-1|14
CASSPRGASDEQFF
TGTGCCAGCAGTCCCCGGGGGGCGAGCGATGAGCAGTTCTTC
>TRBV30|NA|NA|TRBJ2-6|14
CACPDRSGANVLTF
TGTGCCTGTCCCGACAGGTCTGGGGCCAACGTCCTGACTTTC
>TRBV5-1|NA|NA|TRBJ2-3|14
CASSWEQGTDTQYF
TGCGCCAGCAGCTGGGAACAGGGAACAGATACGCAGTATTTT
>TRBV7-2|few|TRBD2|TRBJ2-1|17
CASSFRSSGTSYNEQFF
TGTGCCAGCAGCTTCCGATCCAGCGGGACGTCCTACAATGAGCAGTTCTTC
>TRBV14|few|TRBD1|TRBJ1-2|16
CASSQFRDRINYGYTF
TGTGCCAGCAGCCAATTCCGGGACAGGATTAACTATGGCTACACCTTC
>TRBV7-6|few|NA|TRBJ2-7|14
CASSLGVRVNEQYF
TGTGCCAGCAGCTTAGGGGTCAGGGTAAACGAGCAGTACTTC
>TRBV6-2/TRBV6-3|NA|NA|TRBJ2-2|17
CASNQRELSGLTGELFF
TGTGCCAGCAACCAAAGGGAACTCAGCGGCCTCACCGGGGAGCTGTTTTTT
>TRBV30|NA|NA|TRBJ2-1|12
CAWRLGNPEQFF
TGTGCCTGGAGGCTTGGCAACCCGGAGCAGTTCTTC
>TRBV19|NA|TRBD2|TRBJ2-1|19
CASGNRGRNGGRAYNEQFF
TGTGCCAGCGGAAACAGGGGTCGGAATGGCGGGAGGGCCTACAATGAGCAGTTCTTC
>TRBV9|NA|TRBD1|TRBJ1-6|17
CASSVSPGQVGGSPLHF
TGTGCCAGCAGCGTATCCCCTGGACAGGTCGGCGGTTCACCCCTCCACTTT
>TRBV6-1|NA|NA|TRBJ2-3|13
CASSGTYTDTQYF
TGTGCCAGCAGTGGGACGTACACAGATACGCAGTATTTT
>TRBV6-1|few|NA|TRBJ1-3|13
CASGNSLGNTIYF
TGTGCCAGCGGAAATAGCCTGGGAAACACCATATATTTT
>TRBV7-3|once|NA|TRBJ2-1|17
CASSLLPSRDTYNEQFF
TGTGCCAGCAGCTTACTCCCGTCACGGGACACTTACAATGAGCAGTTCTTC
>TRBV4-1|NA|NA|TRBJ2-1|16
CASSQLNMVAYNEQFF
TGCGCCAGCAGCCAATTAAACATGGTAGCCTACAATGAGCAGTTCTTC
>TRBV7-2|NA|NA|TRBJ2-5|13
CASSSGTAETQYF
TGTGCCAGCAGCTCCGGGACCGCCGAGACCCAGTACTTC
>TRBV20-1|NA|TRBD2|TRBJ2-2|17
CSARVPTREGQIGELFF
TGCAGTGCTAGGGTCCCGACGCGGGAGGGCCAGATCGGGGAGCTGTTTTTT
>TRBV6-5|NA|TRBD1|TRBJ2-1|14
CASSWGTGANEQFF
TGTGCCAGCAGTTGGGGGACAGGAGCCAATGAGCAGTTCTTC
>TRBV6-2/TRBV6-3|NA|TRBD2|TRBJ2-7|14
CASSYGGVSYEQYF
TGTGCCAGCAGTTACGGGGGGGTGTCCTACGAGCAGTACTTC
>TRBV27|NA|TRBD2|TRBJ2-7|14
CASSFLAGGSEQYF
TGTGCCAGCAGTTTCTTGGCGGGAGGGAGCGAGCAGTACTTC
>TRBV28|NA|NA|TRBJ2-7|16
CASRSLGPGRVYEQYF
TGTGCCAGCAGATCTCTGGGACCGGGTCGGGTCTACGAGCAGTACTTC
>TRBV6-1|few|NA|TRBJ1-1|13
CASSERGNTEAFF
TGTGCCAGCAGCGAAAGGGGGAACACTGAAGCTTTCTTT
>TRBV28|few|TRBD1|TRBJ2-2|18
CASSPRSTGTGRTGELFF
TGTGCCAGCAGTCCCCGGTCTACCGGGACAGGGCGGACCGGGGAGCTGTTTTTT
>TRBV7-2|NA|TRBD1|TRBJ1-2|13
CASSLGARGFDTF
TGTGCCAGCAGCTTAGGTGCCAGGGGGTTCGACACCTTC
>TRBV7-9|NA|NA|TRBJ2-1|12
CASSWNYNEQFF
TGTGCCAGCAGTTGGAACTACAATGAGCAGTTCTTC
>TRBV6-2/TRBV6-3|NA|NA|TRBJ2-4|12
CASGVTRNIQYF
TGTGCCAGCGGGGTAACAAGGAACATTCAGTACTTC
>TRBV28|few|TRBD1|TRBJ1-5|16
CASQLGQGWSNQPQHF
TGTGCCAGCCAACTCGGACAGGGTTGGAGCAATCAGCCCCAGCATTTT
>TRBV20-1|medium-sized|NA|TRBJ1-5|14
CSARAAGGNQPQHF
TGCAGTGCTAGAGCAGCGGGCGGCAATCAGCCCCAGCATTTT
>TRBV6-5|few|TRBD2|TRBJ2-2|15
CASSYGTSLFGELFF
TGTGCCAGCAGTTACGGGACTAGCTTGTTCGGGGAGCTGTTTTTT
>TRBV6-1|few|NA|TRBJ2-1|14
CASTAGSDYNEQFF
TGTGCCAGCACCGCCGGGTCAGACTACAATGAGCAGTTCTTC
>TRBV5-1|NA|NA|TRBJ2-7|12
CASSPNTNEQYF
TGCGCCAGCAGCCCGAATACCAACGAGCAGTACTTC
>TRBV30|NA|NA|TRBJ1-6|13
CAWLREPGSPLHF
TGTGCCTGGCTCAGGGAACCCGGTTCACCCCTCCACTTT
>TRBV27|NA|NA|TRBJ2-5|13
CAGSSTYQETQYF
TGTGCCGGCAGTTCAACGTACCAAGAGACCCAGTACTTC
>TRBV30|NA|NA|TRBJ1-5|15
CAWSRQTGGNQPQHF
TGTGCCTGGAGTAGACAGACGGGGGGCAATCAGCCCCAGCATTTT